A selection of T cell receptor beta chains follows, all from one sample in a study of cytomegalovirus exposure and HLA in healthy donors. Data came from immunoSEQ multiplex PCR; TCRdb stores just in-frame clones and leaves some out. The repertoire holds roughly 100,000 clones, about 80% seen once, with roughly 8% in the top ten. Sequencing was performed on PBMCs. The receptors stem from a man aged 40-50 years in good health and CMV-seropositive. Both conserved end residues are part of each CDR3. A D gene is named only where the DNA matches it firmly. The listing skips clone size in some rows; elsewhere it reads once, few, many or a size class.

abundance,v_gene,j_gene,d_gene,CDR3aa,CDR3nt
NA,TRBV5-4,TRBJ2-7,NA,CASSTDRSHSYEQYF,TGTGCCAGCAGCACAGACAGGAGTCACTCCTACGAGCAGTACTTC
NA,TRBV4-2,TRBJ2-1,TRBD2,CASSQADSGRYNEQFF,TGTGCCAGCAGCCAAGCGGATAGCGGGAGGTACAATGAGCAGTTCTTC
NA,TRBV10-3,TRBJ1-5,NA,CAISGTVNQPQHF,TGTGCCATCAGTGGGACAGTCAATCAGCCCCAGCATTTT
NA,TRBV7-8,TRBJ2-7,TRBD2,CASSLLAGGYSYEQYF,TGTGCCAGCAGCTTGCTAGCGGGGGGCTACTCCTACGAGCAGTACTTC
NA,TRBV5-6,TRBJ2-7,TRBD1,CASSSGGPPGHEQYF,TGTGCCAGCAGCTCAGGGGGCCCCCCGGGGCACGAGCAGTACTTC
NA,TRBV18,TRBJ2-7,NA,CASSPNYLYEQYF,TGTGCCAGCTCACCAAACTACTTATACGAGCAGTACTTC
NA,TRBV5-6,TRBJ1-1,NA,CASSLFLTEAFF,TGTGCCAGCAGCTTATTCCTAACTGAAGCTTTCTTT
NA,TRBV5-4,TRBJ1-2,NA,CASSDLTQGPLGYTF,TGTGCCAGCAGCGACCTCACACAGGGACCGCTGGGCTACACCTTC
NA,TRBV1,TRBJ2-7,NA,CTSSYRDRGSYEQYF,TGCACCAGCAGCTACCGGGACAGGGGCTCCTACGAGCAGTACTTC
NA,TRBV18,TRBJ2-6,TRBD1,CASSPGPGQGYSSGANGLTF,TGTGCCAGCTCCCCCGGCCCGGGACAGGGCTACAGCTCTGGGGCCAACGGCCTGACTTTC
NA,TRBV30,TRBJ2-6,TRBD2,CAWSTSGALSGANGLTF,TGTGCCTGGAGTACTAGCGGGGCCCTCTCTGGGGCCAACGGCCTGACTTTC
NA,TRBV28,TRBJ1-2,TRBD1,CASSGGQGRSGYTF,TGTGCCAGCAGTGGGGGACAGGGGAGGTCTGGCTACACCTTC
NA,TRBV27,TRBJ2-7,NA,CASSYTGSYEQYF,TGTGCCAGCAGTTATACAGGGTCCTACGAGCAGTACTTC
NA,TRBV28,TRBJ1-1,TRBD1,CASSLITGGWDTEAFF,TGTGCCAGCAGTTTAATAACAGGGGGCTGGGACACTGAAGCTTTCTTT
NA,TRBV4-1,TRBJ2-7,NA,CASSQVGQKSSYEQYF,TGCGCCAGCAGCCAAGTTGGGCAGAAGAGCTCCTACGAGCAGTACTTC
NA,TRBV11-2,TRBJ2-7,TRBD1,CASSRTGASYEQYF,TGTGCCAGCAGCCGGACAGGGGCCTCCTACGAGCAGTACTTC
NA,TRBV28,TRBJ1-1,TRBD1,CASSSSGTANTEAFF,TGTGCCAGCAGTTCCTCCGGGACAGCTAACACTGAAGCTTTCTTT
once,TRBV6-5,TRBJ1-1,NA,CASSYSPGGVTEAFF,TGTGCCAGCAGTTACTCGCCGGGGGGGGTCACTGAAGCTTTCTTT
NA,TRBV30,TRBJ1-3,NA,CAWSVRSGMDGNTIYF,TGTGCCTGGAGTGTACGGTCAGGGATGGATGGAAACACCATATATTTT
NA,TRBV20-1,TRBJ1-1,NA,CSARDQTEAFF,TGCAGTGCTAGAGATCAGACTGAAGCTTTCTTT
few,TRBV6-5,TRBJ2-3,NA,CASRYSDTQYF,TGTGCCAGCAGATACAGCGATACGCAGTATTTT
few,TRBV11-3,TRBJ2-7,TRBD1,CASSLDRTGAPEQYF,TGTGCCAGCAGCTTAGATAGGACAGGGGCTCCCGAGCAGTACTTC
NA,TRBV13,TRBJ2-5,TRBD2,CASSLSSGRKTQYF,TGTGCCAGCAGCTTGAGTAGCGGGAGGAAGACCCAGTACTTC
NA,TRBV6-1,TRBJ2-4,TRBD2,CASSEGGLAKNSQYF,TGTGCCAGCAGTGAAGGCGGACTAGCCAAAAACAGTCAGTACTTC
NA,TRBV5-1,TRBJ1-4,TRBD1,CASSRTGTNEKLFF,TGCGCCAGCAGCCGGACAGGAACTAATGAAAAACTGTTTTTT
NA,TRBV7-2,TRBJ2-1,TRBD1,CASSSQSAGGARNEQFF,TGTGCCAGCAGCTCACAATCCGCAGGGGGCGCTAGGAATGAGCAGTTCTTC
NA,TRBV7-9,TRBJ2-5,NA,CASSRGFLTETQYF,TGTGCCAGCAGCCGGGGGTTTTTAACAGAGACCCAGTACTTC
NA,TRBV18,TRBJ1-2,NA,CASSPAADSAKGYTF,TGTGCCAGCTCACCAGCTGCGGACAGTGCAAAAGGCTACACCTTC
NA,TRBV7-2,TRBJ2-1,NA,CASSLRSKENNEQFF,TGTGCCAGCAGCTTACGGTCGAAGGAGAACAATGAGCAGTTCTTC
NA,TRBV7-8,TRBJ2-7,TRBD2,CASSPGTSGGLPYEQYF,TGTGCCAGCAGCCCCGGGACTAGCGGGGGGCTCCCCTACGAGCAGTACTTC
once,TRBV7-2,TRBJ1-3,NA,CASSLVPLPSGNTIYF,TGTGCCAGCAGCTTAGTCCCTCTTCCCTCTGGAAACACCATATATTTT
few,TRBV29-1,TRBJ2-7,TRBD2,CSATSGAYEQYF,TGCAGCGCGACTAGCGGGGCCTACGAGCAGTACTTC
NA,TRBV5-8,TRBJ2-5,TRBD1,CASRKTGVETQYF,TGTGCCAGCAGAAAGACAGGGGTAGAGACCCAGTACTTC
NA,TRBV7-9,TRBJ2-4,NA,CASSRGLQAKNIQYF,TGTGCCAGCAGCCGGGGACTGCAAGCCAAAAACATTCAGTACTTC
NA,TRBV5-1,TRBJ1-6,NA,CASSLTGGNSPLHF,TGCGCCAGCAGCTTAACAGGTGGAAATTCACCCCTCCACTTT
NA,TRBV5-6,TRBJ2-6,TRBD1,CASSGGPGQANSGANGLTF,TGTGCCAGCAGCGGAGGCCCGGGACAGGCTAACTCTGGGGCCAACGGCCTGACTTTC
NA,TRBV30,TRBJ2-5,TRBD2,CAWSAGLAAHYETQYF,TGTGCCTGGAGTGCCGGACTAGCGGCCCATTACGAGACCCAGTACTTC
NA,TRBV28,TRBJ1-2,NA,CASSSGFGYTF,TGTGCCAGCAGTTCAGGGTTTGGCTACACCTTC
NA,TRBV7-2,TRBJ1-1,NA,CASSLEGVRGREAFF,TGTGCCAGCAGCTTAGAGGGGGTCAGGGGCCGTGAAGCTTTCTTT
NA,TRBV7-9,TRBJ2-7,NA,CASSLDSNHHEQYF,TGTGCCAGCAGCTTAGACTCAAATCATCACGAGCAGTACTTC
NA,TRBV6-1,TRBJ2-1,TRBD2,CASSEGLSGRRSEQFF,TGTGCCAGCAGTGAAGGTCTGAGCGGGAGGAGGTCTGAGCAGTTCTTC
few,TRBV5-4,TRBJ2-5,NA,CASSSPGTEGETQYF,TGTGCCAGCAGCTCCCCAGGGACGGAGGGCGAGACCCAGTACTTC
NA,TRBV6-1,TRBJ2-7,TRBD1,CASSPGQGLYEQYF,TGTGCCAGCAGCCCGGGACAGGGACTCTACGAGCAGTACTTC
NA,TRBV2,TRBJ2-2,NA,CASRGRSVGGTGELFF,TGTGCCAGCAGGGGTAGGAGCGTCGGGGGCACCGGGGAGCTGTTTTTT
NA,TRBV7-9,TRBJ1-1,TRBD1,CASSQPRTGRDTEAFF,TGTGCCAGCAGCCAACCTCGGACAGGGAGGGACACTGAAGCTTTCTTT
NA,TRBV4-1,TRBJ2-3,TRBD2,CASSQEGIAGVRTQYF,TGCGCCAGCAGCCAAGAGGGGATAGCGGGAGTGAGGACGCAGTATTTT
NA,TRBV4-3,TRBJ2-1,TRBD2,CASSQELLAGVEQFF,TGCGCCAGCAGCCAAGAATTACTAGCGGGGGTTGAGCAGTTCTTC
NA,TRBV6-1,TRBJ2-7,TRBD2,CASSDDWASGSHRSSYEQYF,TGTGCCAGCAGTGATGATTGGGCTAGCGGGAGTCACAGGAGCTCCTACGAGCAGTACTTC